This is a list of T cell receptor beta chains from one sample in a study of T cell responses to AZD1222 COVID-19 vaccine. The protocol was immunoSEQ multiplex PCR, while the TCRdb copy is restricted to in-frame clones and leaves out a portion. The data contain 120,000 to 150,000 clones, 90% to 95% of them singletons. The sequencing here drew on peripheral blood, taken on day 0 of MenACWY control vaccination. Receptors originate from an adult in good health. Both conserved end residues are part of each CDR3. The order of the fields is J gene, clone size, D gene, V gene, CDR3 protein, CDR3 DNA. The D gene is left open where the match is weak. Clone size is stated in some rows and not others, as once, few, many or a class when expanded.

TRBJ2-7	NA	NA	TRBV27	CASSYYPRGPSYEQYF	TGTGCCAGCAGTTACTACCCCCGGGGGCCCTCCTACGAGCAGTACTTC
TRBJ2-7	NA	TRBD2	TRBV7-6	CASSLGTSGVYEQYF	TGTGCCAGCAGCTTAGGGACTAGCGGGGTCTACGAGCAGTACTTC
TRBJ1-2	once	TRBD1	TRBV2	CASSEPRGQDYGYTF	TGTGCCAGCAGCGAACCCCGGGGACAGGACTATGGCTACACCTTC
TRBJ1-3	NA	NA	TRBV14	CASSELVGNTIYF	TGTGCCAGCAGCGAGCTTGTGGGAAACACCATATATTTT
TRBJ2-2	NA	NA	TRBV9	CASNSRTNTGELFF	TGTGCCAGCAACTCGAGGACGAACACCGGGGAGCTGTTTTTT
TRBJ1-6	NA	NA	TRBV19	CASSPWGAGLNSPLHF	TGTGCCAGTAGTCCGTGGGGGGCCGGGTTGAATTCACCCCTCCACTTT
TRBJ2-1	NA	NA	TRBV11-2	CASSPLGGRNNEQFF	TGTGCCAGCAGCCCATTAGGGGGGCGTAATAATGAGCAGTTCTTC
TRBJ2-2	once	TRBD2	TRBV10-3	CAISEIGGRETGELFF	TGTGCCATCAGTGAAATAGGCGGGAGAGAAACCGGGGAGCTGTTTTTT
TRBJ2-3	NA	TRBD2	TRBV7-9	CASSSGLAGGTISTDTQYF	TGTGCCAGCAGCTCAGGACTAGCGGGGGGTACAATTAGCACAGATACGCAGTATTTT
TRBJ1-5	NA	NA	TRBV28	CASSVTVRNQPQHF	TGTGCCAGCAGTGTGACAGTGCGCAATCAGCCCCAGCATTTT
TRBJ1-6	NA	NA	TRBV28	CASSFSPSPLHF	TGTGCCAGCAGTTTCTCGCCTTCACCCCTCCACTTT
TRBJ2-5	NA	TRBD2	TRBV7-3	CASSFGLAGVETQYF	TGTGCCAGCAGCTTTGGGCTAGCGGGAGTGGAGACCCAGTACTTC
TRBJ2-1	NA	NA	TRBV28	CASSFGGGSYNEQFF	TGTGCCAGCAGTTTCGGCGGAGGCTCCTACAATGAGCAGTTCTTC
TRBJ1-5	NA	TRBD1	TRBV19	CASNEGASQPQHF	TGTGCCAGTAACGAGGGGGCAAGTCAGCCCCAGCATTTT
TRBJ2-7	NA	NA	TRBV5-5	CASSLAYEQYF	TGTGCCAGCAGCTTGGCCTACGAGCAGTACTTC
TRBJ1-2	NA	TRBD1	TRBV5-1	CASSPGGTNYGYTF	TGCGCCAGCAGCCCAGGGGGCACGAACTATGGCTACACCTTC
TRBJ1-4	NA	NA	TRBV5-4	CASSLDRRGKLFF	TGTGCCAGCAGCTTGGATCGAAGAGGAAAACTGTTTTTT
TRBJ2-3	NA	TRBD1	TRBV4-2	CASSQVGGTGGTDTQYF	TGTGCCAGCAGCCAAGTTGGAGGGACAGGAGGCACAGATACGCAGTATTTT
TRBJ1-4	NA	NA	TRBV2	CASSEAGPFNEKLFF	TGTGCCAGCAGTGAAGCCGGGCCTTTTAATGAAAAACTGTTTTTT
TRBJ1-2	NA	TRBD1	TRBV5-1	CASSLDGTAKDGYTF	TGCGCCAGCAGCTTGGACGGGACAGCGAAGGATGGCTACACCTTC
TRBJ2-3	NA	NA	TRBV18	CASSPRQTDTQYF	TGTGCCAGCTCACCAAGGCAGACAGATACGCAGTATTTT
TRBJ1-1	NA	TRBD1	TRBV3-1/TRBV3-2	CASRHRQGGTEAFF	TGTGCCAGCAGGCATAGACAGGGGGGCACTGAAGCTTTCTTT
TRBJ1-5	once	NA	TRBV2	CASRRDSNQPQHF	TGTGCCAGCAGACGGGATAGCAATCAGCCCCAGCATTTT
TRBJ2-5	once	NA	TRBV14	CASSQGAQETQYF	TGTGCCAGCAGCCAAGGGGCACAAGAGACCCAGTACTTC
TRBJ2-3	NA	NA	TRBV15	CATSNAGSTDTQYF	TGTGCCACCAGCAACGCGGGAAGTACAGATACGCAGTATTTT
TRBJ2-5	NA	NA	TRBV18	CASSPARGGETQYF	TGTGCCAGCTCACCCGCCAGGGGCGGGGAGACCCAGTACTTC
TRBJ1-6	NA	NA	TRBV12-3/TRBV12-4	CASSFQSGTPLHF	TGTGCCAGCAGTTTCCAATCGGGGACACCCCTCCACTTT
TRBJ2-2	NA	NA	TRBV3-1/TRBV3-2	CASSPGALTGELFF	TGTGCCAGCAGCCCCGGGGCCCTCACCGGGGAGCTGTTTTTT
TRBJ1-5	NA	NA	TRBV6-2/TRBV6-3	CASSRWAVVNQPQHF	TGTGCCAGCAGTCGGTGGGCGGTCGTCAATCAGCCCCAGCATTTT
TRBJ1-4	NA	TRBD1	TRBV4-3	CASSQDGTGPFEKLFF	TGCGCCAGCAGCCAAGATGGGACAGGGCCGTTTGAAAAACTGTTTTTT
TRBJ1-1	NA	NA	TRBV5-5	CASSLADATRGTEAFF	TGTGCCAGCAGCTTGGCGGATGCAACCCGGGGCACTGAAGCTTTCTTT
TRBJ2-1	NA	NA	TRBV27	CASSLGYRAQYNEQFF	TGTGCCAGCAGTTTAGGGTACAGGGCCCAATACAATGAGCAGTTCTTC
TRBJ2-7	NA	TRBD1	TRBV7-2	CASSEQGNFGEQYF	TGTGCCAGCAGCGAACAGGGGAATTTCGGCGAGCAGTACTTT
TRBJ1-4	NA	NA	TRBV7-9	CASSLGAGLSEKLFF	TGTGCCAGCAGCTTAGGGGCGGGGCTATCGGAAAAACTGTTTTTT
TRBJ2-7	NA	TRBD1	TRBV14	CASSQVIWGTGSHEQYF	TGTGCCAGCAGCCAAGTAATATGGGGGACAGGGTCCCACGAGCAGTACTTC
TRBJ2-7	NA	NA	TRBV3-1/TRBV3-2	CASSQVSSEQYF	TGTGCCAGCAGCCAAGTAAGCAGCGAGCAGTACTTC
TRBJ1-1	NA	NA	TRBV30	CARQGVNTEAFF	TGTGCCCGGCAAGGGGTGAACACTGAAGCTTTCTTT
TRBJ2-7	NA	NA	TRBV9	CASSVSPGERYEQYF	TGTGCCAGCAGCGTCAGTCCGGGGGAGAGATACGAGCAGTACTTC
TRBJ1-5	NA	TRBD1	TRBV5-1	CASRFDRDQPQHF	TGCGCCAGCAGATTTGACAGGGACCAGCCCCAGCATTTT
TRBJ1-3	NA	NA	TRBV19	CATAFLGSGNTIYF	TGTGCCACAGCATTCCTTGGCTCTGGAAACACCATATATTTT
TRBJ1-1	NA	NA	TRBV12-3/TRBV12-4	CASSPHRRGAFF	TGTGCCAGCAGTCCACACAGACGAGGGGCTTTCTTT
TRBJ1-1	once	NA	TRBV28	CASKGGGEAFF	TGTGCCAGCAAGGGGGGCGGGGAAGCTTTCTTT
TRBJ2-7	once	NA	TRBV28	CASSLTGQNEFYEQYF	TGTGCCAGCAGTTTAACAGGACAGAATGAGTTTTACGAGCAGTACTTC
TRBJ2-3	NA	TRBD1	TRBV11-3	CASSLRQGASVDTQYF	TGTGCCAGCAGCTTACGACAGGGGGCTTCGGTAGATACGCAGTATTTT
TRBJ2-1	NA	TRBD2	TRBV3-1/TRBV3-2	CASSQGPSGYNEQFF	TGTGCCAGCAGCCAAGGGCCTAGCGGATACAATGAGCAGTTCTTC
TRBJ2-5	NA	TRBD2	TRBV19	CASSNRGLAGVQETQYF	TGTGCCAGTAGTAATAGGGGACTAGCGGGGGTCCAGGAGACCCAGTACTTC
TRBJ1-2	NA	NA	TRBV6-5	CAISGDRLGGYTF	TGTGCCATCTCCGGAGACCGCCTGGGGGGCTACACCTTC